This T cell receptor beta chain was found in a study of neurological immune-mediated disorders. With respect to this clonotype: A much larger clone is a single base away; this may be a read error.

Synthesis of cDNA was accomplished via 5'RACE employing 10-nucleotide random UMIs. TCRdb re-called the 5' RACE reads through MiXCR, storing one row per CDR3 protein. The sample contains tens of thousands of distinct CDR3 sequences, roughly 4.8% of which appear only once. The TCR sequence derives from a woman aged 30 to 39 with multiple sclerosis. Sample: PBMCs.

CDR3 amino acids: CSARDLGYEQYF. CDR3 nucleotides: TGCAGTGCTAGAGATCTGGGCTACGAGCAGTACTTC. The chain carries TRBV20-1 and TRBJ2-7; no clear D. V was pared by 0 bases and J by 3 bases, with 6 bases between. This CDR3 spans 12 amino acids. The germline gives CDR1 DFQATT, CDR2 SNEGSKA (reference sequence).